The 18 T cell receptor beta chains presented below share a single source sample, sequenced in a study of Ad26.COV2.S vaccination and SARS-CoV-2 variants. The data were produced by immunoSEQ multiplex PCR, yet TCRdb's version contains in-frame clones alone and is incomplete. The table includes 200,000 to 300,000 clones, approximately 87% detected once. The treatment was: 19 received Ad26.COV2.S at low or high dose, single or two shots; about five received placebo; per-sample allocation not given. Sampling occurred on day 63 after the first vaccine or placebo injection. Sample: peripheral blood, taken in a trial of Ad26.COV2.S vaccine versus placebo. The source of these receptors is a person aged 18 to 65 who received the Ad26.COV2.S COVID-19 vaccine or a placebo.

The rearrangement joins TRBV12-3 or TRBV12-4 to TRBJ1-2; D is perhaps TRBD1 (5 bases). The CDR3 totals 12 residues. Between the trimmed V and J ends, which lost 4 bases and 7 bases, there was a span of 10 bases. The chain's CDR3 is CASSSLGAGYTF. The CDR3 nucleotides read TGTGCCAGCAGTTCCCTCGGGGCTGGCTACACCTTC.

This clone was counted between two and nine times. The chain uses TRBV10-3 and TRBJ1-1; TRBD1 might be the D (5 bases). The germline CDR1 and CDR2 sequences are ENHRY and SYGVKD. The CDR3 extends over 14 amino acids. V gave up 2 bases and J gave up 0 bases, with 7 bases separating them. The CDR3 nucleotides read TGTGCCATCAGTGAGGAAGGGGTGAACACTGAAGCTTTCTTT. This translates into CAISEEGVNTEAFF.

The chain recombines TRBV18 with TRBJ1-1; D perhaps matches TRBD1 (6 bases). V was clipped by 0 bases and J by 4 bases, with 12 bases between them. Germline values: CDR1 KGHSH, CDR2 LQKENI. The CDR3 runs 15 residues. This CDR3 is CASSPPQGSGTEAFF. The CDR3 DNA sequence: TGTGCCAGCTCACCACCTCAGGGGAGCGGCACTGAAGCTTTCTTT.

This chain connects TRBV11-2 to TRBJ2-3; D gene uncertain. The CDR3 spans 14 residues. Germline V gene sequence: CDR1 SGHAT, CDR2 FQNNGV. The ends were cut back, 5 bases at V and 6 bases at J, with 15 bases in the middle. CDR3 residues: CASSLSQFPDTQYF. In DNA, the CDR3 is TGTGCCAGCAGCCTATCGCAGTTTCCGGATACGCAGTATTTT.

The J gene is TRBJ2-3, the V gene TRBV6-2 or TRBV6-3; weak D call: TRBD2 (7 bases). This CDR3 comprises 15 residues. V gave up 2 bases and J gave up 5 bases, with 14 bases separating them. Germline loops: CDR1 MNHEY, CDR2 SVGEGT. CDR3 coding DNA: TGTGCCAGCAGTTACCCCGGGGGGCCGAGAGATACGCAGTATTTT. Residues: CASSYPGGPRDTQYF.

CDR3 amino acids: CASSTEGPYEQYF. The DNA for the CDR3 is TGTGCCAGCAGCACGGAAGGGCCCTACGAGCAGTACTTC. The J gene is TRBJ2-7, the V gene TRBV5-4; D unclear. CDR1 SGHNT and CDR2 YYREEE come from the germline V gene (reference sequence). There are 13 residues in the CDR3. V lost 4 bases and J 2 bases, leaving 10 bases between the germline ends.

The rearrangement uses TRBV7-9 and TRBJ2-7; 9 nucleotides align to TRBD1. Germline V CDR1 and CDR2: SEHNR, FQNEAQ (reference sequence). Trimming removed 7 bases from V and 5 bases from J; junction bases left unmatched: 9. The CDR3 consists of 14 residues. CDR3 protein: CASKGTGRLNEQYF. CDR3 DNA sequence: TGTGCCAGCAAGGGGACAGGGCGCCTGAACGAGCAGTACTTC.

V usage is TRBV9 and J usage is TRBJ2-3; no firm D call. Trimming removed 0 bases at V and 2 bases at J, with 7 bases between. The CDR3 consists of 14 residues. CDR1 and CDR2 from the germline V gene are SGDLS and YYNGEE. The CDR3 region has the DNA TGTGCCAGCAGCGTAGGTCCAGCCACAGATACGCAGTATTTT. It is translated as CASSVGPATDTQYF.

The rearrangement joins TRBV7-9 to TRBJ1-4; TRBD1 aligns across 9 bases. The CDR3 extends over 13 amino acids. The ends lost 8 bases at V and 9 bases at J; junction bases unmatched: 7. CDR1 and CDR2 from the germline V gene are SEHNR and FQNEAQ (reference sequence). CDR3 DNA sequence: TGTGCCAGCGCACTTGACAGGGGGAAAAAACTGTTTTTT. Translating gives CASALDRGKKLFF.

V and J are TRBV10-3 and TRBJ1-1, with D hard to call. Germline lookup yields CDR1 ENHRY and CDR2 SYGVKD. The length of the CDR3 is 14 residues. V was clipped by 3 bases and J by 0 bases, with 8 bases between them. The CDR3 spells CAISDRDMNTEAFF. For the CDR3, the DNA is TGTGCCATCAGTGATCGGGATATGAACACTGAAGCTTTCTTT.

V is TRBV19 and J is TRBJ2-7; 8 bases map to TRBD1. Germline trimming cut 5 bases from V and 5 bases from J; bases unmatched to any gene: 8. Per germline, CDR1 LNHDA and CDR2 SQIVND (reference sequence). The CDR3 loop spans 14 amino acids. CDR3 in amino acids: CASSPRTGYDEQYF. In nucleotides, the CDR3 is TGTGCCAGTAGTCCTAGGACAGGGTACGACGAGCAGTACTTC.

This clone was found a few times. The J gene is TRBJ1-1, the V gene TRBV9; no definite D call. V lost 0 bases to trimming and J lost 1 base, with 16 bases between them. The CDR3 sequence is 17 residues long. Germline CDR1 reads SGDLS; CDR2 reads YYNGEE. CDR3 DNA: TGTGCCAGCAGCGTAGGGGCAGTAGCCCTACGGAACACTGAAGCTTTCTTT. It codes for CASSVGAVALRNTEAFF. Based on the CDR3 plus reference TRBV9 and TRBJ1-1, the full variable domain is DSGVTQTPKHLITATGQRVTLRCSPRSGDLSVYWYQQSLDQGLQFLIQYYNGEERAKGNILERFSAQQFPDLHSELNLSSLELGDSALYFCASSVGAVALRNTEAFFGQGTRLTVV.

This clone showed up just once. The chain's CDR3 is CASSDGGVGMNTEAFF. The DNA of the CDR3 is TGTGCCAGCAGTGATGGGGGAGTGGGGATGAACACTGAAGCTTTCTTT. The rearrangement links TRBV25-1 to TRBJ1-1; D possibly corresponds to TRBD1 (5 bases). Germline V gives CDR1 MGHDK, CDR2 SYGVNS. V was pared by 3 bases and J by 0 bases, with 14 bases between. The CDR3 spans 16 residues.

V is TRBV9 and J is TRBJ2-7; D may match TRBD1 or TRBD2 (6 bases each). CDR1 and CDR2 from the germline V gene are SGDLS and YYNGEE. The CDR3 sequence is 15 residues long. V was cut by 0 bases and J by 2 bases, with 12 bases left in between. CDR3 loop: CASSVAGAATYEQYF. The CDR3 DNA follows: TGTGCCAGCAGCGTAGCGGGGGCAGCGACCTACGAGCAGTACTTC.

V gene TRBV27 combines with J gene TRBJ1-6; D call uncertain. Germline V gives CDR1 MNHEY, CDR2 SMNVEV (reference sequence). V was shortened by 2 bases and J by 7 bases, with 9 bases between the two germline ends. CDR3 length: 14 residues. The CDR3 DNA reads TGTGCCAGCAGTTTACGGACGGAGAATTCACCCCTCCACTTT. It specifies CASSLRTENSPLHF.

The chain employs TRBV6-5 and TRBJ1-3, with TRBD1 as a possible D gene (5 bases). Germline CDR1 is MNHEY and CDR2 is SVGAGI. The CDR3 contains 15 residues. V was shortened by 4 bases and J by 4 bases, with 14 bases between the two germline ends. CDR3 loop: CASSLGAFSGNTIYF. The CDR3 nucleotides are TGTGCCAGCAGTTTAGGGGCATTCTCGGGAAACACCATATATTTT.

This chain joins TRBV12-3 or TRBV12-4 and TRBJ2-1; 7 nucleotides line up with TRBD2. The trim removed 3 bases at V and 8 bases at J, leaving 4 bases unmatched. The CDR3 length is 13 residues. The CDR3 loop is CASSLGGRDEQFF. The DNA for the CDR3 is TGTGCCAGCAGTTTGGGGGGGAGGGATGAGCAGTTCTTC.

The chain employs TRBV19 and TRBJ1-2; tentative D call: TRBD1 (5 bases). Looked up from germline, CDR1 is LNHDA and CDR2 is SQIVND (reference sequence). The CDR3 covers 12 residues. V lost 6 bases and J 4 bases, leaving 9 bases between the germline ends. The CDR3 DNA sequence: TGTGCCAGTAGGCCAGGGTTCTATGGCTACACCTTC. Translated: CASRPGFYGYTF.